Listed here is a single T cell receptor (beta chain). The antigen is undetermined. This specimen belongs to a study of PD-1 blockade in classical Hodgkin lymphoma. TCRdb's table, derived via immunoSEQ multiplex PCR, lists solely in-frame clones and lacks some. The sample contains some 100,000 clones, about 92% of which appear only once. Time point here: cycle 4 day 1 (C4D1), after more than five weeks of nivolumab. After autologous stem cell transplantation all patients relapsed, and prior brentuximab vedotin exposure differed between cohorts. Best overall response was complete response, partial response or progressive disease in these relapsed/refractory classical Hodgkin lymphoma patients. The study's findings and limits: For complete responders, baseline diversity was comparable to that of newly diagnosed patients. Relapsed/refractory patients reportedly had the lowest baseline TCR diversity, below newly diagnosed patients, who were below healthy donors.

The CDR3 extends over 17 amino acids. V lost 0 bases, J lost 4 bases, and 17 bases lay in between. The germline CDR1 and CDR2 sequences are MNHEY and SMNVEV (reference sequence). This sequence joins TRBV27 and TRBJ2-3; perhaps TRBD1 as D (5 bases). This TCR came from a human donor with classical Hodgkin lymphoma. The specimen comprised peripheral blood mononuclear cells (PBMCs), sampled before the fourth cycle of nivolumab. The CDR3 nucleotides read TGTGCCAGCAGTTTATCAGGCCGGAAGGGGTCCGCAGATACGCAGTATTTT. Translating it yields CASSLSGRKGSADTQYF.